This T cell receptor beta chain is drawn from a study of OX40 agonist ivuxolimab in advanced cancers. Study-level background: Dosing consisted of intravenous ivuxolimab at 0.01 to 10 mg/kg every 2 weeks.

Germline CDR1 LNHDA, CDR2 SQIVND (reference sequence). CDR3 length: 13 residues. Trimming took off 5 bases at V and 4 bases at J, with 11 bases between the two ends. This clone was detected only once. Produced via immunoSEQ multiplex PCR; TCRdb's table is partial and in-frame only. This table has 28,000 or so clones, approximately 86% appearing once. The TCR comes from an adult with an advanced solid tumor such as melanoma, head and neck, liver or kidney cancer. The sequencing here drew on CD4+ or CD8+ T cells sorted from blood, taken in a trial of the OX40 agonist ivuxolimab. The chain uses TRBV19 and TRBJ1-1, with D unclear. CDR3 sequence (DNA): TGTGCCAGTAGTCCCATGGCTGGCACTGAAGCTTTCTTT. Its translation is CASSPMAGTEAFF.